This T cell receptor beta chain was identified during a study of OX40 agonist ivuxolimab in advanced cancers. Profiled with immunoSEQ multiplex PCR; TCRdb holds only in-frame clones, not every one. This table holds tens of thousands of clones, roughly nine tenths found once. The CDR3 totals 15 residues. The V and J ends lost 5 bases and 4 bases, in that order; junction bases with no gene match: 8. Germline loops: CDR1 MDHEN, CDR2 SYDVKM. This clone was recorded once. The sequencing here drew on CD4+ or CD8+ T cells sorted from blood, taken in a trial of the OX40 agonist ivuxolimab. The source is an adult with an advanced solid tumor such as melanoma, head and neck, liver or kidney cancer. The rearrangement joins TRBV28 to TRBJ1-2, with 9 bases that match TRBD1. The CDR3 region is CASSTFTGGTYGYTF. The CDR3 coding sequence is TGTGCCAGCAGTACATTCACAGGGGGCACCTATGGCTACACCTTC.